The 25 T cell receptor beta chains reported below all come from one sample, sequenced in a study of regulatory dendritic cells for organ transplantation. Sequencing was performed with immunoSEQ multiplex PCR; in TCRdb, only in-frame clones are kept and a portion is missing. The sample holds 20,000 or so clones; roughly 85% are singletons and the top ten take about 0.25%. These receptors have no known antigen. Allogeneic regulatory or mature dendritic cells were co-cultured for approximately 5 days with CFSE-labeled sorted T cells at 1:10. What was sequenced was naive CD4+ T cells from blood cultured with dendritic cells. Subset indicated: CD45RA+ naive T cells. The receptor source for this set is a human donor in good health.

This chain connects TRBV11-3 to TRBJ2-3, with 8 bases fitting TRBD2. This CDR3 has 15 residues. Germline trimming cut 2 bases from V and 5 bases from J; bases unmatched to any gene: 6. Germline CDR1 and CDR2: SGHNT and YENEEA. The CDR3 DNA follows: TGTGCCAGCAGCTTAAGCGGGAGAAGTAGAGATACGCAGTATTTT. Translated, it gives CASSLSGRSRDTQYF.

V gene TRBV28 combines with J gene TRBJ1-3; D remains unclear. CDR1 and CDR2 from the germline V gene are MDHEN and SYDVKM. This CDR3 comprises 12 residues. Trimming pared 7 bases from V and 0 bases from J, leaving 4 bases between. The CDR3 DNA reads TGTGCCAGCAAACTCTCTGGAAACACCATATATTTT. It translates to CASKLSGNTIYF.

This clone was observed a single time. The chain links TRBV5-4 to TRBJ2-3; 7 bases agree with TRBD2. CDR3 length: 16 residues. V gave up 0 bases and J gave up 2 bases; unmatched junction bases: 6. Germline V gene sequence: CDR1 SGHNT, CDR2 YYREEE (reference sequence). The CDR3 DNA follows: TGTGCCAGCAGCTTGGTGGGCGGGGGAACCACAGATACGCAGTATTTT. Translated: CASSLVGGGTTDTQYF.

Comments on this clone: This sample also contains other DNA sequences that code for the same CDR3. This chain links TRBV7-2 with TRBJ2-5; D ambiguous. The CDR3 length is 14 residues. Germline CDR1 SGHTA, CDR2 FQGNSA. Trimming removed 3 bases from V and 5 bases from J, with 13 bases in between. The CDR3 DNA reads as TGTGCCAGCAGCTTGGCCGGCGGTGGTGAGACCCAGTACTTC. Translation: CASSLAGGGETQYF.

The V call is TRBV25-1, the J call TRBJ1-1, with 7 bases matching TRBD1. Germline CDR1 MGHDK, CDR2 SYGVNS. This CDR3 contains 14 residues. J gave up 9 bases and V 1 base, and 8 bases lay outside the gene matches. The CDR3 bases are TGTGCCAGCAGTGAATTAATCTCGACAGGGAAAGCTTTCTTT. Protein sequence: CASSELISTGKAFF.

The CDR3 nucleotides read TGTGCCAGCAGCGTAGTAGTGGACGCGTCGAATGAGCAGTTCTTC. As protein: CASSVVVDASNEQFF. This chain joins TRBV9 and TRBJ2-1, with unresolved D. Per the germline V gene, CDR1 is SGDLS and CDR2 is YYNGEE. The CDR3 consists of 15 residues. Trimming shortened V by 0 bases and J by 7 bases, and 14 bases separated the two germline ends.

The chain is built from TRBV7-9 and TRBJ1-6; 9 bases align to TRBD1. The CDR3 is made up of 16 amino acids. The germline V gene encodes CDR1 SEHNR and CDR2 FQNEAQ (reference sequence). V lost 5 bases, J lost 11 bases, and 13 bases stayed unmatched. CDR3 nucleotides: TGTGCCAGCAGCCGGATCGTTGGACAGGGGAGGCCACCCCTCCACTTT. Protein: CASSRIVGQGRPPLHF.

The chain combines TRBV7-8 with TRBJ2-5; D unresolved. Germline V CDR1 and CDR2: SGHVS, FQNEAQ. Trimming removed 7 bases from V and 2 bases from J, with 17 bases in between. There are 15 residues in the CDR3. The CDR3 loop is CASTGRQARQETQYF. The CDR3 bases are TGTGCCAGCACCGGACGTCAGGCCCGGCAAGAGACCCAGTACTTC.

The rearrangement joins TRBV4-1 to TRBJ1-4; D gene uncertain. Per the germline V gene, CDR1 is MGHRA and CDR2 is YSYEKL. V lost 4 bases, J lost 8 bases, and 11 bases lay in between. The CDR3 runs 13 residues. The CDR3, as DNA: TGCGCCAGCAGCCCCCTTCTGGGAGAAAAACTGTTTTTT. As protein: CASSPLLGEKLFF.

The chain employs TRBV19 and TRBJ1-4; tentatively, D is TRBD1 (6 bases). Trimming left V 5 bases short and J 0 bases short, with 13 bases between. This CDR3 spans 16 amino acids. CDR1 is LNHDA, CDR2 SQIVND, per germline (reference sequence). CDR3 DNA: TGTGCCAGTAGTGCAAGATCAGGGGCAACTAATGAAAAACTGTTTTTT. Its protein is CASSARSGATNEKLFF. The full variable domain, in which reference TRBV19 and TRBJ1-4 provide the parts outside the CDR3, is DGGITQSPKYLFRKEGQNVTLSCEQNLNHDAMYWYRQDPGQGLRLIYYSQIVNDFQKGDIAEGYSVSREKKESFPLTVTSAQKNPTAFYLCASSARSGATNEKLFFGSGTQLSVL.

The chain has TRBV29-1 and TRBJ2-6, with D possibly being TRBD1 or TRBD2 (5 bases each). V shed 6 bases and J shed 4 bases, with 10 bases lying between them. Germline V gene lookup returns CDR1 SQVTM and CDR2 ANQGSEA. CDR3 length: 13 residues. The CDR3 reads CSVGVLGANVLTF. CDR3 coding DNA: TGCAGCGTGGGGGTTCTGGGGGCCAACGTCCTGACTTTC.

This clone was counted a single time. The chain employs TRBV6-5 and TRBJ2-7; weak D call: TRBD1 (6 bases). Trimming took off 5 bases at V and 1 base at J, with 12 bases between the two ends. Looked up from germline, CDR1 is MNHEY and CDR2 is SVGAGI. The CDR3 sequence is 14 residues long. CDR3 sequence reads: CASSRLTGSYEQYF. The CDR3 DNA is TGTGCCAGCAGTAGACTGACAGGATCCTACGAGCAGTACTTC.

The chain couples TRBV28 to TRBJ2-7; D not certain. This CDR3 is built from 14 residues. V was trimmed by 4 bases and J by 3 bases, leaving 13 bases between them. CDR1 MDHEN and CDR2 SYDVKM come from the germline V gene. This CDR3 is CASSSPPAVYEQYF. The CDR3 region has the DNA TGTGCCAGCAGTTCTCCCCCGGCAGTCTACGAGCAGTACTTC.

CDR3 nucleotide sequence: TGTGCCACCTCGCGGGCAGAAAATCAGCCCCAGCATTTT. Translated, it gives CATSRAENQPQHF. V gene TRBV10-3 combines with J gene TRBJ1-5; D is uncertain. Trimming took off 10 bases at V and 4 bases at J, with 14 bases between the two ends. Germline values: CDR1 ENHRY, CDR2 SYGVKD. The CDR3 runs 13 residues.

This clone was recorded once. The chain uses TRBV6-6 and TRBJ2-4; no firm D call. V was pared by 5 bases and J by 0 bases, with 11 bases between. The CDR3 contains 15 residues. Germline V gene lookup returns CDR1 MNHNY and CDR2 SVGAGI (reference sequence). Written as DNA, the CDR3 is TGTGCCAGCAGTGTCGATGGTGTAGCCAAAAACATTCAGTACTTC. Its translation is CASSVDGVAKNIQYF.

This clone was counted only a few times. The chain links TRBV7-3 to TRBJ1-1; D gene unclear. Trimming took 2 bases from V and 2 from J, leaving 6 bases between them. In germline, CDR1 is SGHTA, CDR2 FQGTGA. This CDR3 region has 13 residues. CDR3 sequence (DNA): TGTGCCAGCAGCTTAGTGGTAAACACTGAAGCTTTCTTT. Translated: CASSLVVNTEAFF.

This clone occurred a few times. The V call is TRBV25-1, the J call TRBJ2-5, with 8 nucleotides matching TRBD2. After removal of 8 bases from V and 2 bases from J, the junction contained 4 bases not matched to a gene. Germline V gene lookup returns CDR1 MGHDK and CDR2 SYGVNS. The CDR3 has 13 amino acids. CDR3 sequence reads: CASVSSGQETQYF. The DNA for the CDR3 is TGTGCCAGCGTCTCTAGCGGGCAAGAGACCCAGTACTTC. The full variable domain, its missing parts supplied by reference TRBV25-1 and TRBJ2-5, is EADIYQTPRYLVIGTGKKITLECSQTMGHDKMYWYQQDPGMELHLIHYSYGVNSTEKGDLSSESTVSRIRTEHFPLTLESARPSHTSQYLCASVSSGQETQYFGPGTRLLVL.

The J gene is TRBJ2-5, the V gene TRBV19; D may be TRBD2 (6 bases). This CDR3 spans 13 amino acids. The V end was cut by 3 bases, the J end by 3 bases, with 8 bases between. Per germline, CDR1 LNHDA and CDR2 SQIVND (reference sequence). The CDR3 DNA follows: TGTGCCAGTAGTATTTCGGGGGAAGAGACCCAGTACTTC. It codes for CASSISGEETQYF.

The chain carries TRBV9 and TRBJ1-1; D gene uncertain. V was trimmed by 1 base and J by 1 base, leaving 5 bases between them. CDR1 and CDR2 (germline): SGDLS, YYNGEE. The CDR3 is 13 residues long. CDR3 nucleotides: TGTGCCAGCAGCGTACGACAGAACACTGAAGCTTTCTTT. Protein: CASSVRQNTEAFF.

This sequence joins TRBV28 and TRBJ2-7, with TRBD1 matching over 9 bases. Germline CDR1 MDHEN, CDR2 SYDVKM. CDR3 length: 15 residues. V lost 7 bases, J lost 7 bases, and 14 bases stayed unmatched. The CDR3 protein is CASNKNRGRLGEQYF. CDR3 DNA: TGTGCCAGCAACAAGAACAGGGGGCGCTTAGGAGAGCAGTACTTC.

V usage is TRBV2 and J usage is TRBJ1-1, with TRBD1 identical over 7 bases. V shed 4 bases and J 10 bases; nucleotides not matched to a gene: 9. This CDR3 spans 13 amino acids. Germline V CDR1 and CDR2: SNHLY, FYNNEI. The CDR3 nucleotides are TGTGCCAGCAGTGCGACAGGGTTTTACGGAGCTTTCTTT. It is translated as CASSATGFYGAFF.

The CDR3 loop reads CASGLSPSNQPQHF. The CDR3 DNA sequence: TGTGCTAGTGGTTTGTCCCCCAGCAATCAGCCCCAGCATTTT. The V gene is TRBV12-5, the J gene TRBJ1-5, with unresolved D. CDR1 LGHNT and CDR2 FRNRAP come from the germline V gene. The CDR3 covers 14 residues. V was shortened by 2 bases and J by 1 base, with 6 bases between the two germline ends.

A few counts support this clone. V usage is TRBV7-9 and J usage is TRBJ2-1; TRBD1 matches at 8 bases. The J segment lost 5 bases and the V segment lost 1 base, leaving 7 bases of the junction unmatched. The CDR3 has 16 amino acids. CDR1 is SEHNR, CDR2 FQNEAQ, per germline (reference sequence). CDR3 in amino acids: CASSLGRGRVDNEQFF. CDR3 bases: TGTGCCAGCAGCTTAGGCAGGGGGCGGGTTGACAATGAGCAGTTCTTC.

The sample holds one count of this clone. The genes are TRBV9 and TRBJ2-5; either TRBD1 or TRBD2 may fit D (6 bases each). CDR3 length equals 14 residues. Germline lookup yields CDR1 SGDLS and CDR2 YYNGEE. Trimming cost V 4 bases and J 5 bases, with 15 bases left between them. The CDR3 is CASSPRGAGETQYF. In DNA, the CDR3 is TGTGCCAGCAGCCCAAGGGGGGCCGGGGAGACCCAGTACTTC.

The chain couples TRBV7-2 to TRBJ2-7, with D unclear. Germline values: CDR1 SGHTA, CDR2 FQGNSA. V was pared by 1 base and J by 4 bases, with 5 bases between. CDR3 length: 12 amino acids. CDR3 coding DNA: TGTGCCAGCAGCTTAGGCCGGTACGAGCAGTACTTC. Its translation: CASSLGRYEQYF.